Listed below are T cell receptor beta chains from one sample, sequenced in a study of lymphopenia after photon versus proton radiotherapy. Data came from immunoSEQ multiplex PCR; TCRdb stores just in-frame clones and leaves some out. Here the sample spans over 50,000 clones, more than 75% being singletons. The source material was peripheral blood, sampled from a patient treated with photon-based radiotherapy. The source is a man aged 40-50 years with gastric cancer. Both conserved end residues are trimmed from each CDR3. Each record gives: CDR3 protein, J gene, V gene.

CDR3: ASSSSSGPETQY
J: TRBJ2-5
V: TRBV5-4

CDR3: ATSSQIPGTAGKKTQY
J: TRBJ2-5
V: TRBV15

CDR3: ASSEWVEVLAGKQY
J: TRBJ2-7
V: TRBV6-1

CDR3: AWGGLAGRRNTQY
J: TRBJ2-3
V: TRBV30

CDR3: ASSVGRVSGNTIY
J: TRBJ1-3
V: TRBV9

CDR3: ASSRPSGDRGYEQY
J: TRBJ2-7
V: TRBV7-2

CDR3: ASRPGTDNTGELF
J: TRBJ2-2
V: TRBV6-5

CDR3: ASSLGQGAYEQY
J: TRBJ2-7
V: TRBV5-5

CDR3: ASSWRRGAYEQY
J: TRBJ2-7
V: TRBV5-6

CDR3: ASSSGTSLGTQY
J: TRBJ2-3
V: TRBV11-2

CDR3: ACLTGIGEKLF
J: TRBJ1-4
V: TRBV30

CDR3: ASSKTGIGYEQY
J: TRBJ2-7
V: TRBV4-2

CDR3: ASSDRTHGGNTIY
J: TRBJ1-3
V: TRBV10-2

CDR3: ASEGERSNQPQH
J: TRBJ1-5
V: TRBV2

CDR3: ASSPTGGAGAF
J: TRBJ1-1
V: TRBV11-2

CDR3: ASSNRQGGTGELF
J: TRBJ2-2
V: TRBV5-1

CDR3: ASSLVSGDGEQY
J: TRBJ2-7
V: TRBV11-2

CDR3: ASSVGQGRETQY
J: TRBJ2-5
V: TRBV9

CDR3: ASSLQGRETQY
J: TRBJ2-5
V: TRBV5-5

CDR3: ASSPWGSLELAGELF
J: TRBJ2-2
V: TRBV9

CDR3: ASSLGGGGETQY
J: TRBJ2-5
V: TRBV5-8

CDR3: ASSLAGTPGEKLF
J: TRBJ1-4
V: TRBV5-1

CDR3: ASSLGTGGDQPQH
J: TRBJ1-5
V: TRBV5-1

CDR3: ASSLWTGGRNEQF
J: TRBJ2-1
V: TRBV27

CDR3: AWSLDSSYEQY
J: TRBJ2-7
V: TRBV30

CDR3: ASKGQGGEKLF
J: TRBJ1-4
V: TRBV5-4

CDR3: AWSVGTGDGYT
J: TRBJ1-2
V: TRBV30

CDR3: ASSPEGGQPQH
J: TRBJ1-5
V: TRBV7-2

CDR3: ASSSGQSNEKLF
J: TRBJ1-4
V: TRBV5-5

CDR3: ATGERGAGGTDTQY
J: TRBJ2-3
V: TRBV15

CDR3: ASSRTGPSNYGYT
J: TRBJ1-2
V: TRBV7-2

CDR3: ASSPDRGWEQY
J: TRBJ2-7
V: TRBV11-2

CDR3: SAALEDTQY
J: TRBJ2-3
V: TRBV20-1

CDR3: ASSPRDRGHEQY
J: TRBJ2-7
V: TRBV7-9

CDR3: ATQKGLDAYNEQF
J: TRBJ2-1
V: TRBV10-3

CDR3: ASSPWDGIGNTEAF
J: TRBJ1-1
V: TRBV7-9

CDR3: ASNNPGGFPSTNEKLF
J: TRBJ1-4
V: TRBV10-1

CDR3: ATSRDIGLPSNQPQH
J: TRBJ1-5
V: TRBV15

CDR3: ASSPSWGSDYGYT
J: TRBJ1-2
V: TRBV7-2

CDR3: ATSTEGGDNEQF
J: TRBJ2-1
V: TRBV15

CDR3: ASSLVPGNNQPQH
J: TRBJ1-5
V: TRBV7-2

CDR3: ASSVWSGGYGYT
J: TRBJ1-2
V: TRBV6-1

CDR3: ASKLEGPSSGNTIY
J: TRBJ1-3
V: TRBV5-1

CDR3: ASSLVWARDNEKLF
J: TRBJ1-4
V: TRBV7-2

CDR3: ASSWAGNTEAF
J: TRBJ1-1
V: TRBV27

CDR3: AWRGATNTGELF
J: TRBJ2-2
V: TRBV30

CDR3: ASSLPSLNTEAF
J: TRBJ1-1
V: TRBV18

CDR3: AISEGFESNQPQH
J: TRBJ1-5
V: TRBV10-3

CDR3: ASGLLPWTSGGETSTDTQY
J: TRBJ2-3
V: TRBV12-5

CDR3: ASSYGQTLTDTQY
J: TRBJ2-3
V: TRBV5-4

CDR3: ASSSPGQGDYGYT
J: TRBJ1-2
V: TRBV7-2

CDR3: ASSYGTGLNYGYT
J: TRBJ1-2
V: TRBV6-5